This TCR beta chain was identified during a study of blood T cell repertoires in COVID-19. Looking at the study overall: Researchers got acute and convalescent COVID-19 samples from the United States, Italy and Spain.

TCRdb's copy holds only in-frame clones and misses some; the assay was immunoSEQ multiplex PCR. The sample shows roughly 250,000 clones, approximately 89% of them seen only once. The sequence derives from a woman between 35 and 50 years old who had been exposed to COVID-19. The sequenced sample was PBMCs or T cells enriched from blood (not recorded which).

The CDR3 is CASSLAGGPLNTGELFF. The CDR3 DNA follows: TGTGCCAGCAGCTTAGCGGGAGGCCCCCTAAACACCGGGGAGCTGTTTTTT. The V gene is TRBV25-1, the J gene TRBJ2-2, with 10 bases identical to TRBD2. Germline values: CDR1 MGHDK, CDR2 SYGVNS. The CDR3 extends over 17 amino acids. Trimming cost V 6 bases and J 2 bases; bases outside gene matches: 9.